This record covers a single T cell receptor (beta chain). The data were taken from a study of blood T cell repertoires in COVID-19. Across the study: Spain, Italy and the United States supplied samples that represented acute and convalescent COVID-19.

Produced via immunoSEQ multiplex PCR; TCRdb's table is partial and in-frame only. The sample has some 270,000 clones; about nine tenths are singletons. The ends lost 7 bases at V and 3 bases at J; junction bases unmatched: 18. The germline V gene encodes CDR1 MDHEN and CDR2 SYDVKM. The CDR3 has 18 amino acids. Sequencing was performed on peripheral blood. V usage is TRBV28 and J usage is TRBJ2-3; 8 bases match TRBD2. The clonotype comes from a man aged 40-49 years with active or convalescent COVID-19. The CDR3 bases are TGTGCCAGCACCCCTCGGCGGGGGGTATCCGTAGGGACAGATACGCAGTATTTT. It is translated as CASTPRRGVSVGTDTQYF.